Listed below are T cell receptor beta chains from one sample, sequenced in a study of vaccination and CD4 T cells after COVID-19. TCRdb reanalysed the PCR reads using MiXCR and keeps one entry per CDR3 protein. The sample records 30,000 or so distinct CDR3 sequences, roughly 50% being singletons. Sequenced here: CD4+ T cells from blood, sampled about 7 months after SARS-CoV-2 vaccination. All receptors come from a human donor who had recovered from COVID-19. Both conserved end residues are part of each CDR3. A clone size is listed for some rows: how often the clone was seen (once, few, many), or a class if it is expanded.

few	TRBV19	TRBJ1-1	CASRDRRSTEAFF
NA	TRBV4-2	TRBJ2-5	CASSQELAGAETQYF
NA	TRBV7-9	TRBJ2-3	CASSLGGSDTQYF
NA	TRBV20-1	TRBJ2-2	CSAPKQGSGTGELFF
NA	TRBV2	TRBJ1-2	CASSFPGGDVGYTF
few	TRBV7-3	TRBJ1-1	CASSPGTLNTEAFF
NA	TRBV6-1	TRBJ2-7	CASSTGLAGEGYEQYF
NA	TRBV27	TRBJ2-3	CASSLRQGPDTQYF
NA	TRBV6-5	TRBJ2-7	CASSFGGEQYF
NA	TRBV20-1	TRBJ1-2	CSAADRGNYGYIF
NA	TRBV10-3	TRBJ1-1	CAISESDLDRDSEQKAFF
NA	TRBV2	TRBJ2-5	CASSELKRGRGGETQYF
few	TRBV7-8	TRBJ2-5	CASSLELAGGETQYF
NA	TRBV4-2	TRBJ2-7	CASRYISGTGDYEQYF
NA	TRBV7-9	TRBJ2-1	CASRDPRAGNEQFF
NA	TRBV27	TRBJ2-3	CASSLWLADTDTQYF
NA	TRBV6-4	TRBJ2-3	CASSDRLAGADTQYF
NA	TRBV27	TRBJ2-5	CASSFVGSLETQYF
few	TRBV28	TRBJ2-7	CASSPRRDSTYEQYF
NA	TRBV7-9	TRBJ2-2	CASSWVSGRPGELFF
few	TRBV6-1	TRBJ1-6	CASNLGAGRSPLHF
NA	TRBV28	TRBJ1-5	CASSFEETLSNQPQHF
NA	TRBV10-1	TRBJ1-5	CATHTYPAAGLNQPQHF
NA	TRBV20-1	TRBJ2-2	CSARTRREGHTGELFF
few	TRBV7-2	TRBJ2-1	CASSSESTLSYNEQFF
few	TRBV6-4	TRBJ1-1	CASSRTGNTEAFF
NA	TRBV19	TRBJ2-1	CASSISSGRFSEQFF
NA	TRBV4-1	TRBJ2-1	CASSQADRRYNEQFF
once	TRBV6-2/TRBV6-3	TRBJ2-5	CATRERTRGIQETQYF
NA	TRBV6-1	TRBJ2-7	CASARGTSYEQYF
few	TRBV6-1	TRBJ2-7	CASTGDYEQYF
few	TRBV7-9	TRBJ1-5	CASSLGGDQPQHF
NA	TRBV20-1	TRBJ2-7	CSARIGTSGSTYEQYF
NA	TRBV28	TRBJ1-2	CASSLSGGGYGYTF